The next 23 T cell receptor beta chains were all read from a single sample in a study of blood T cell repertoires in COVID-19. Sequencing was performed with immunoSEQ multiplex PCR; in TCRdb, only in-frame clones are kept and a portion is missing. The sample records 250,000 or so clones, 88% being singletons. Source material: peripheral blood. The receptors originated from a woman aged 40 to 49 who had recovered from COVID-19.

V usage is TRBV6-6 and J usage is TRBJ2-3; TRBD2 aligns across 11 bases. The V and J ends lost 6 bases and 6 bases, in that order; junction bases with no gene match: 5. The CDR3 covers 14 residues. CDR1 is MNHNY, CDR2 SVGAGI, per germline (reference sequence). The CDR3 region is CASRHIAGGDTQYF. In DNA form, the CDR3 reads TGTGCCAGCAGACACATAGCGGGAGGGGATACGCAGTATTTT.

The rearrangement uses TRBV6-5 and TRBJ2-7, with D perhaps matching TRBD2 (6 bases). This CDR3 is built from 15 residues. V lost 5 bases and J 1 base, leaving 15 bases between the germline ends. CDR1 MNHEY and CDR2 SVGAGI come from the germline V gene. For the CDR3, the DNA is TGTGCCAGCAGTCCCCGGACTATGGGGTCCTACGAGCAGTACTTC. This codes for CASSPRTMGSYEQYF.

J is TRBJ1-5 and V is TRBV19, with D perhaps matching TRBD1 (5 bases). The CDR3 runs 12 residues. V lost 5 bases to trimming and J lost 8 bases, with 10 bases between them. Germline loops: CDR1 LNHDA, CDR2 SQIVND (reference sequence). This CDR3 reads CASSPGGEPQHF. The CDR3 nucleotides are TGTGCCAGTAGTCCCGGGGGGGAGCCCCAGCATTTT.

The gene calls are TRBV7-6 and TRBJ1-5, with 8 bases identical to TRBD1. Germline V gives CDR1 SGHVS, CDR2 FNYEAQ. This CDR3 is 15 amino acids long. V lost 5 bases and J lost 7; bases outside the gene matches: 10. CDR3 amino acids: CASSPGPGGGQPQHF. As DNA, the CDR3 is TGTGCCAGCAGCCCAGGGCCAGGGGGCGGGCAGCCCCAGCATTTT.

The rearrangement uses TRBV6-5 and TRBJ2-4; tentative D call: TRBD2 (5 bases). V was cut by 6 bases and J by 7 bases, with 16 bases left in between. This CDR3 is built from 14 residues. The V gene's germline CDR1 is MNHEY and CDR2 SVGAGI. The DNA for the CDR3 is TGTGCCAGCAGGGCCCAGGAGGATTGGAACATTCAGTACTTC. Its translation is CASRAQEDWNIQYF.

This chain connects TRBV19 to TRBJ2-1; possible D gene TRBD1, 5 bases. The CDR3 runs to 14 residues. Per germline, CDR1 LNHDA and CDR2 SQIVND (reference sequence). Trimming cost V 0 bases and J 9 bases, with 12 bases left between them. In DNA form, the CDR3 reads TGTGCCAGTAGTATAGATTGGGTGACAGTTGAGCAGTTCTTC. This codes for CASSIDWVTVEQFF.

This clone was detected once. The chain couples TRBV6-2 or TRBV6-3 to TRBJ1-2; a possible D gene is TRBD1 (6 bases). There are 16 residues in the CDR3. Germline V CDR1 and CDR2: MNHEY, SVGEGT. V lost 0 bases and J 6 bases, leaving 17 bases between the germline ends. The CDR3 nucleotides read TGTGCCAGCAGTTACTCACCCGTCACAGGGTTTAATGGCTACACCTTC. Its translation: CASSYSPVTGFNGYTF.

In nucleotides, the CDR3 is TGTGCCAGCAGCATACCGACAGGGATTAATGAAAAACTGTTTTTT. Translated: CASSIPTGINEKLFF. The gene calls are TRBV28 and TRBJ1-4; 7 nucleotides line up with TRBD1. The germline V gene encodes CDR1 MDHEN and CDR2 SYDVKM. The V gene end was trimmed by 6 bases and the J gene end by 4 bases; junction bases not matched to a gene: 8. The CDR3 is 15 amino acids.

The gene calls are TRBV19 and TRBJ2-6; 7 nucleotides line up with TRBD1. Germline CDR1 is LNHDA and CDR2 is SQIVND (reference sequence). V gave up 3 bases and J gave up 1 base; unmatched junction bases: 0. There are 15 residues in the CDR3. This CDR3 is CASSMTGSGANVLTF. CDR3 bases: TGTGCCAGTAGTATGACAGGGTCTGGGGCCAACGTCCTGACTTTC.

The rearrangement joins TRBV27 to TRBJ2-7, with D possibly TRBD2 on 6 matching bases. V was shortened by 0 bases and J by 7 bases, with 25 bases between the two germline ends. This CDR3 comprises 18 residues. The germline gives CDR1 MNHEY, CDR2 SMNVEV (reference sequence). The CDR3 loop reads CASSLSVPSGGRVNEQYF. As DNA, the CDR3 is TGTGCCAGCAGTTTATCGGTTCCCTCTGGGGGGAGAGTTAATGAGCAGTACTTC.

CDR3 protein: CASSQDEGLATYNEQFF. The CDR3 coding sequence is TGCGCCAGCAGCCAAGATGAGGGACTAGCGACTTACAATGAGCAGTTCTTC. The genes are TRBV4-1 and TRBJ2-1, with 10 bases that match TRBD2. Germline values: CDR1 MGHRA, CDR2 YSYEKL. V lost 0 bases to trimming and J lost 4 bases; unmatched junction nucleotides: 6. The length of the CDR3 is 17 residues.

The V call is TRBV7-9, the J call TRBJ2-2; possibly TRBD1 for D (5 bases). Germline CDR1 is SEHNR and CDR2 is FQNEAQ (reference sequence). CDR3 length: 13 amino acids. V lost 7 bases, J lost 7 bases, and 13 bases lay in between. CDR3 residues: CASTPTGLGELFF. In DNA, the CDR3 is TGTGCCAGCACCCCCACAGGTCTCGGGGAGCTGTTTTTT.

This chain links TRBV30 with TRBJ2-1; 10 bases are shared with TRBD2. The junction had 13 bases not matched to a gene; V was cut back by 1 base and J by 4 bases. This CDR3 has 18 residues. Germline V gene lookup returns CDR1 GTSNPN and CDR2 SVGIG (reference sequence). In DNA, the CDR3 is TGTGCCTGGAGTGCCGAGCTAGCGGGAGAGGGGGTTTACAATGAGCAGTTCTTC. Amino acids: CAWSAELAGEGVYNEQFF.

CDR3 sequence (DNA): TGTGCCAGCCCCCCGGGGATGGGGTCGGGCTCCTACGAGCAGTACTTC. It codes for CASPPGMGSGSYEQYF. The chain is built from TRBV28 and TRBJ2-7; TRBD2 might be the D (5 bases). V gave up 8 bases and J gave up 0 bases, with 20 bases separating them. The CDR3 extends over 16 amino acids. CDR1 MDHEN and CDR2 SYDVKM come from the germline V gene.

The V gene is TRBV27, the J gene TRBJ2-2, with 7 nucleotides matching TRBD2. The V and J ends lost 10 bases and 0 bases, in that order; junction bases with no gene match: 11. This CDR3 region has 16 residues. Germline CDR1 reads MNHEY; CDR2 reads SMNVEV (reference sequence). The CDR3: CATRAPSGPNTGELFF. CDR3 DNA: TGTGCCACCCGCGCCCCTAGCGGCCCGAACACCGGGGAGCTGTTTTTT.

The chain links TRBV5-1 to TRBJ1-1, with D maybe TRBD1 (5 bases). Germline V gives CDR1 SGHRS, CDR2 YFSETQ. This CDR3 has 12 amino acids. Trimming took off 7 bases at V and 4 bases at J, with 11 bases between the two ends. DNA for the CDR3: TGCGCCAGCGCGGTGGGGGGCACTGAAGCTTTCTTT. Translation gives CASAVGGTEAFF.

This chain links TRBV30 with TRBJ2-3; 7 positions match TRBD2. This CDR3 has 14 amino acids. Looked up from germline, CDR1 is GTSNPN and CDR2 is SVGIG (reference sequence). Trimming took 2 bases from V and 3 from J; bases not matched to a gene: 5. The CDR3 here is CAWSNTGGTDTQYF. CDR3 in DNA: TGTGCCTGGAGTAATACGGGGGGAACAGATACGCAGTATTTT.

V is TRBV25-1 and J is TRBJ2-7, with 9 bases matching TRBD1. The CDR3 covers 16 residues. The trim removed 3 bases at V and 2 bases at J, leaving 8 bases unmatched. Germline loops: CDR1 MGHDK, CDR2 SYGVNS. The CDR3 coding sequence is TGTGCCAGCAGTGACCTGGGACAGGGATTCCCCTACGAGCAGTACTTC. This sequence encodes CASSDLGQGFPYEQYF.

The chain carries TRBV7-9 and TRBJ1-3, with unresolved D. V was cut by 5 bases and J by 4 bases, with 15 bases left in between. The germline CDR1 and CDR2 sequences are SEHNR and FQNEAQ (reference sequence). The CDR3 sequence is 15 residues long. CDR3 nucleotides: TGTGCCAGCAGCCCCCCCGGTTCTACGGGAAACACCATATATTTT. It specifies CASSPPGSTGNTIYF.

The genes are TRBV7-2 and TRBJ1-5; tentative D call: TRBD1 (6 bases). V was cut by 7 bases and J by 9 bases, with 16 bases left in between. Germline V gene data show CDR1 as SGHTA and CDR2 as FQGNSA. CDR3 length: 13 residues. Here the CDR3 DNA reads TGTGCCAGCACCCAGGGCCGAGGGGGGCCCCAGCATTTT. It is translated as CASTQGRGGPQHF.

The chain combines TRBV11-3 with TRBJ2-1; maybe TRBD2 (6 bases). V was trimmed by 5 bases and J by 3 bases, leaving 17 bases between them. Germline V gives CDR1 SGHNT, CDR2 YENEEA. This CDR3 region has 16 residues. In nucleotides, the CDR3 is TGTGCCAGCAGCCGTAAGGGTCTAGCGAGCTACAATGAGCAGTTCTTC. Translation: CASSRKGLASYNEQFF.

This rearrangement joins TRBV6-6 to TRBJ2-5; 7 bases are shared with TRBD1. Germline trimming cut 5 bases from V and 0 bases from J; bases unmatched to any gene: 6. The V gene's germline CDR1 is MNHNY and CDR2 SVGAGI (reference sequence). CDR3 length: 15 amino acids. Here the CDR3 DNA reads TGTGCCAGCAGTCCCCGGGACAGCCACCAAGAGACCCAGTACTTC. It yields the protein CASSPRDSHQETQYF.

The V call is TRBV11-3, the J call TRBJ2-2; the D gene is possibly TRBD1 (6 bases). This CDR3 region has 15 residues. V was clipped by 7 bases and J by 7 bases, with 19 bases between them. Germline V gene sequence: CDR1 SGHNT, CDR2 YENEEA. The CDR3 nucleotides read TGTGCCAGCACCACCGGACAGCCCCGGGGCGGGGAGCTGTTTTTT. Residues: CASTTGQPRGGELFF. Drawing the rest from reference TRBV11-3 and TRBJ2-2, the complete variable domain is EAGVVQSPRYKIIEKKQPVAFWCNPISGHNTLYWYLQNLGQGPELLIRYENEEAVDDSQLPKDRFSAERLKGVDSTLKIQPAELGDSAVYLCASTTGQPRGGELFFGEGSRLTVL.